This entry lists 13 T cell receptor beta chains sequenced from one sample in a study of metastatic and nonmetastatic thyroid tumors. TCRdb re-called clones from the PCR reads using MiXCR. The sample yields 42,000 or so clones, approximately 19% seen once. No treatment had been given to any patient before thyroid surgery. The sequencing sample was made of tumor tissue. All receptors come from a female donor with papillary thyroid cancer or a benign thyroid nodule (not recorded which). Some clones in this sample may be carry-over from other donors' samples.

This clone was recorded at least ten times. The rearrangement uses TRBV30 and TRBJ1-3, with D tentatively TRBD1 (6 bases). There are 14 residues in the CDR3. Germline V lookup: CDR1 GTSNPN, CDR2 SVGIG (reference sequence). V dropped 1 base and J dropped 2 bases, with 9 bases sitting between them. The CDR3 region has the DNA TGTGCCTGGAGTGAGGGGACACCTGGAAACACCATATATTTT. It codes for CAWSEGTPGNTIYF.

This clone showed up many times. J is TRBJ2-1 and V is TRBV6-2 or TRBV6-3, with a possible D match to TRBD1 (6 bases). V shed 7 bases and J shed 8 bases, with 24 bases lying between them. Germline CDR1 reads MNHEY; CDR2 reads SVGEGT. The CDR3 contains 16 residues. The DNA of the CDR3 is TGTGCCAGCATAGGGGCCGGGACACTAGATGACTATGAGCAGTTCTTC. It is translated as CASIGAGTLDDYEQFF.

This clone was seen more than once but under ten times. The chain is built from TRBV4-2 and TRBJ1-2; D unresolved. There are 14 residues in the CDR3. Germline CDR1 is LGHNA and CDR2 is YNFKEQ. The V and J ends lost 1 base and 3 bases respectively, with 9 bases between them. The CDR3 DNA follows: TGTGCCAGCAGCCAAGTCGCTGCGGACTATGGCTACACCTTC. Translation gives CASSQVAADYGYTF.

There are many counts of this clone. In DNA form, the CDR3 reads TGCGCCAGCAGCCCGGGGACTAGCGGGAGGGCAGAGCAGTACTTC. It is translated as CASSPGTSGRAEQYF. The genes are TRBV4-1 and TRBJ2-7, with TRBD2 matching over 16 bases. Germline-derived CDR1 and CDR2 are MGHRA and YSYEKL. The V gene end was trimmed by 4 bases and the J gene end by 7 bases; junction bases not matched to a gene: 4. CDR3 length equals 15 residues.

This clone was recorded many times. This chain connects TRBV10-1 to TRBJ2-3; TRBD2 matches at 14 bases. Unmatched junction bases numbered 4, after V lost 3 bases and J lost 5 bases. This CDR3 region has 16 residues. CDR1 is WNHNN, CDR2 SYGVQD, per germline (reference sequence). The CDR3 region has the DNA TGCGCCAGCAGTGATGGGACTAGCGGGAGTTTAGATACGCAGTATTTT. This codes for CASSDGTSGSLDTQYF.

This clone was recorded many times. For the CDR3, the DNA is TGTGCCAGCAAGCGTCTAGCGGTGGCCTACGAGCAGTACTTC. Residues: CASKRLAVAYEQYF. The rearrangement links TRBV2 to TRBJ2-7; TRBD2 matches 7 bases. The CDR3 length is 14 residues. The V segment lost 7 bases and the J segment 2 bases; nucleotides outside the gene matches: 8. Germline CDR1 reads SNHLY; CDR2 reads FYNNEI.

The rearrangement joins TRBV9 to TRBJ1-1, with 10 bases matching TRBD1. The CDR3 contains 14 residues. Per the germline V gene, CDR1 is SGDLS and CDR2 is YYNGEE. The V segment lost 4 bases and the J segment 5 bases; nucleotides outside the gene matches: 5. The CDR3 sequence: CASSPGTGVTEAFF. CDR3 nucleotide sequence: TGTGCCAGCAGCCCAGGGACAGGGGTTACTGAAGCTTTCTTT.

The sample holds many counts of this clone. Other DNA sequences within the sample encode an identical CDR3. The CDR3 protein is CASSQRRGLGANVLTF. The CDR3 DNA is TGTGCCAGCAGTCAAAGGAGGGGGCTTGGGGCCAACGTCCTGACTTTC. The chain is built from TRBV5-6 and TRBJ2-6, with D possibly matching TRBD1 (7 bases). Germline V CDR1 and CDR2: SGHDT, YYEEEE. The CDR3 totals 16 residues. Trimming stripped 5 bases from V and 3 bases from J, with 15 bases between.

The CDR3 sequence is CASSLEFGLAYNEQFF. The CDR3 DNA reads TGTGCCAGCAGCTTAGAGTTCGGACTAGCCTACAATGAGCAGTTCTTC. This chain uses TRBV11-2 with TRBJ2-1; 7 positions agree with TRBD2. CDR1 and CDR2 (germline): SGHAT, FQNNGV. The V and J ends lost 0 bases and 2 bases, in that order; junction bases with no gene match: 4. The CDR3 totals 16 residues.

The CDR3, as DNA: TGTGCCAGCAGCTTAGTGGCAGGGGGGGGCTATGGCTACACCTTC. Translating gives CASSLVAGGGYGYTF. The V gene is TRBV11-2, the J gene TRBJ1-2; 7 bases line up with TRBD1. The CDR3 has 15 residues. The germline V gene encodes CDR1 SGHAT and CDR2 FQNNGV. V gave up 1 base and J gave up 4 bases; unmatched junction bases: 6.

J is TRBJ1-5 and V is TRBV6-5; D call uncertain. CDR1 and CDR2 (germline): MNHEY, SVGAGI. The CDR3 has 17 residues. Between the trimmed V and J ends, which lost 6 bases and 0 bases, there was a span of 18 bases. CDR3 nucleotides: TGTGCCAGCAGCTACGGGATGGTTTCCGGTAGCAATCAGCCCCAGCATTTT. Protein sequence: CASSYGMVSGSNQPQHF.

Turning to this clone: A read error is possible here, since a much larger clone lies one base away. Additional DNA sequences in this sample encode the identical CDR3. The rearrangement links TRBV6-2 or TRBV6-3 to TRBJ2-5; D gene unclear. This CDR3 has 11 amino acids. The V end lost 8 bases, the J end lost 10 bases, and 14 bases lay between the germline ends. The germline gives CDR1 MNHEY, CDR2 SVGEGT. The CDR3 nucleotides are TGTGCCAGCGGATTCGTAGCTGACCAGTACTTC. This sequence encodes CASGFVADQYF.

Of note for this clone: An end of the junction does not agree with germline; a read error may underlie this. V usage is TRBV28 and J usage is TRBJ2-7; perhaps TRBD1 as D (5 bases). This CDR3 is built from 14 residues. Germline CDR1 MDHEN, CDR2 SYDVKM. The CDR3 nucleotides read TGTGCCAGCAGTTTGGGGCCAGCGATCTACGAGCAATACTTC. Translated: CASSLGPAIYEQYF.